This TCR beta chain was sequenced during a study of T cell repertoires in cytomegalovirus infection. Study results and limitations: The cumulative frequency of public TCR beta families identified carriers of CMV plus the relevant HLA. In two of eight donors, the top clonotype was HLA-C-restricted CMV-specific.

This clonotype was counted ten times or more. Its antigen is unknown. V was pared by 0 bases and J by 9 bases, with 8 bases of the junction left unmatched. This CDR3 comprises 16 residues. Each CDR3 protein is one row after TCRdb ran MiXCR on the reads. The data contain 150,000 to 200,000 distinct CDR3 sequences, approximately 17% of them singletons. This rearrangement joins TRBV12-3 or TRBV12-4 to TRBJ2-1, with 10 bases matching TRBD2. This clonotype was obtained from a human donor in good health (CMV status not recorded). Some clones in this sample may be carry-over from other donors' samples. The material sequenced was CD8+ T cells from PBMCs. CDR3 amino acids: CASSLAGAGGRGEQFF. DNA for the CDR3: TGTGCCAGCAGTTTAGCGGGAGCGGGAGGGCGCGGTGAGCAGTTCTTC.